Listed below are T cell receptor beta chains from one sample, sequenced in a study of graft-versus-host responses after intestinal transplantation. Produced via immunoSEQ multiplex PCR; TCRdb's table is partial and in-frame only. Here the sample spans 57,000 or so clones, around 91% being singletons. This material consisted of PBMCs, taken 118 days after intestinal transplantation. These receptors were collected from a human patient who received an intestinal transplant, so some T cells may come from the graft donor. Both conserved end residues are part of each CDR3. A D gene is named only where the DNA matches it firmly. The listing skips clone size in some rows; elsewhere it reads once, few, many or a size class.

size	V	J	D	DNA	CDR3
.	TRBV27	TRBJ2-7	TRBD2	TGTGCCAGCAGTTTTGGGCGGGAGGGCAACGAGCAGTACTTC	CASSFGREGNEQYF
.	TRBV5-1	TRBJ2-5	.	TGCGCCAGCAGCTTGGACCATGAGACCCAGTACTTC	CASSLDHETQYF
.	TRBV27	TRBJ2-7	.	TGTGCCAGCAGTCCCCATCCTTGGGACGAGCAGTACTTC	CASSPHPWDEQYF
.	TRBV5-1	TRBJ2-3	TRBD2	TGCGCCAGCAGCTTGGAGGGGAGGGCAGATACGCAGTATTTT	CASSLEGRADTQYF
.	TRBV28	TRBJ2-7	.	TGTGCCAGCAGTTCCTACTGGACCGGTACCCCCGAGCAGTACTTC	CASSSYWTGTPEQYF
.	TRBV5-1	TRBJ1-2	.	TGCGCCAGCAGCTTGGCCGGTGCCCTTGGCTACACCTTC	CASSLAGALGYTF
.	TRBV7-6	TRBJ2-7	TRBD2	TGTGCCAGCAGCCTGGGACTAGCGGGGAGTACCTACGAGCAGTACTTC	CASSLGLAGSTYEQYF
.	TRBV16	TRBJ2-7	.	TGTGCCAGCAGCCAATCGACAGCATACGAGCAGTACTTC	CASSQSTAYEQYF
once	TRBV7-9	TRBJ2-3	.	TGTGCCAGCAGCTCATTTCTGGGCGACACAGATACGCAGTATTTT	CASSSFLGDTDTQYF
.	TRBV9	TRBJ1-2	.	TGTGCCAGCGGACCCAGGGGTGGCTACACCTTC	CASGPRGGYTF
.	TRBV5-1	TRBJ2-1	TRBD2	TGCGCCAGCAGCTTCCTAGCGGGGGACAATGAGCAGTTCTTC	CASSFLAGDNEQFF
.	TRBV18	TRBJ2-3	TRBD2	TGTGCCAGCTCACCAGGTGGACTAGCCTTTTCAGATACGCAGTATTTT	CASSPGGLAFSDTQYF
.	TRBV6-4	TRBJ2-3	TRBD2	TGTGCCAGCAGTTTTAGCGGGGGGGCCTTAGATACGCAGTATTTT	CASSFSGGALDTQYF
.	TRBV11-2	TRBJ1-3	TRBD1	TGTGCCAGCAGCTTAGATCGCGCCAGGACAGGGGGCCACACCATATATTTT	CASSLDRARTGGHTIYF
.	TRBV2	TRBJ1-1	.	TGTGCCAGCACCCGACAGGCTATAAACACTGAAGCTTTCTTT	CASTRQAINTEAFF
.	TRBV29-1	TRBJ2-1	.	TGCAGCGTTGAAGCGACCTACTCGGCCGAGCAGTTCTTC	CSVEATYSAEQFF
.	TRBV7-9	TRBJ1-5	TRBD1	TGTGCCAGCAGCGTTACAGGGGATCAGCCCCAGCATTTT	CASSVTGDQPQHF
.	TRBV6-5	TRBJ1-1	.	TGTGCCAGCAGTCCAGGGGATTCCGAAGCTTTCTTT	CASSPGDSEAFF
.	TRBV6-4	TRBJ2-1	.	TGTGCCAGCAGTGACCCCGGACTATGGAGTGAGCAGTTCTTC	CASSDPGLWSEQFF
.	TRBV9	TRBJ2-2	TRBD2	TGTGCCAGCAGCGTAGCCGGTAGCGGGAGGGGCCCCGGGGAGCTGTTTTTT	CASSVAGSGRGPGELFF
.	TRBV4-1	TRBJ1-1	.	TGCGCCAGCAGCCAAGCCAGGGTCGCTTTCTTT	CASSQARVAFF
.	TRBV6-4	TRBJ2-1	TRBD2	TGTGCCAGCAGTGAGAGCGGGGGGGCGGGCAATGAGCAGTTCTTC	CASSESGGAGNEQFF
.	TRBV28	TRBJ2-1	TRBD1	TGTGCCAGCAGTTCCCTCAGGACAGGGAACCCCTACAATGAGCAGTTCTTC	CASSSLRTGNPYNEQFF
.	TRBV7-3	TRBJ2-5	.	TGTGCCAGCAGCTTAAGTAGGGGGTCGACCCAGTACTTC	CASSLSRGSTQYF
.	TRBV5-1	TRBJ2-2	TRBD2	TGCGCCAGCAGCACGGGACTAGTGGGCACCGGGGAGCTGTTTTTT	CASSTGLVGTGELFF
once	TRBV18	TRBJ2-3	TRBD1	TGTGCCAGCTCACCGAGAGGATTGACAGGGGGCACAGATACGCAGTATTTT	CASSPRGLTGGTDTQYF
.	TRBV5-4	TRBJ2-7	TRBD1	TGTGCCAGCAGCTGGGACAGGGGCTACGAGCAGTACTTC	CASSWDRGYEQYF
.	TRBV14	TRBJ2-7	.	TGTGCCAGCCCCCGCGAGGGCCGAGCCTCCTACGAGCAGTACTTC	CASPREGRASYEQYF
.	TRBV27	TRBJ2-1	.	TGTGCCAGCAGTTTTGGGTTAGGGGGGTCAATGGAGCAGTTCTTC	CASSFGLGGSMEQFF
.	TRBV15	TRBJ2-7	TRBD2	TGTGCCACCAGCTACGACTCCGGACTAGCGGGAGTGATCTCCTACGAGCAGTACTTC	CATSYDSGLAGVISYEQYF
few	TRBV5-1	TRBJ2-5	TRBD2	TGCGCCAGCAGCTTGGGAGCGGGGGGGAGCCAAGAGACCCAGTACTTC	CASSLGAGGSQETQYF
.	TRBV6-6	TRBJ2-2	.	TGTGCCAGCAGTTGGATGACTCCCCCGAACACCGGGGAGCTGTTTTTT	CASSWMTPPNTGELFF
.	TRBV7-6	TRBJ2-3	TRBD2	TGTGCCAGCAGCCGGGGGGGCCCCACAGATACGCAGTATTTT	CASSRGGPTDTQYF
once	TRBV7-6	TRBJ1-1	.	TGTGCCAGCAGCTTAGAGGGGGGCTACACTGAAGCTTTCTTT	CASSLEGGYTEAFF
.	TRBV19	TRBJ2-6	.	TGTGCCAGTAGTCTAGGGACCGAATCTGGGGCCAACGTCCTGACTTTC	CASSLGTESGANVLTF
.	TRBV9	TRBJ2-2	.	TGTGCCAGCAGCCCCAGCCTTGCAGGGGAGGGCACCGGGGAGCTGTTTTTT	CASSPSLAGEGTGELFF
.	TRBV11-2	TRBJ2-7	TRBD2	TGTGCCAGCAGCTTCTGGGCGAGGAGCGGGAGGGCCTACGAGCAGTACTTC	CASSFWARSGRAYEQYF
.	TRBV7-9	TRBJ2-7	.	TGTGCCAGCAGCTTAGAATGGGACACCCCCTACGAGCAGTACTTC	CASSLEWDTPYEQYF
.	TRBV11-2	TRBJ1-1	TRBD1	TGTGCCAGCAGCTTAGGGACAGGGGGCGAAGGAGACACTGAAGCTTTCTTT	CASSLGTGGEGDTEAFF
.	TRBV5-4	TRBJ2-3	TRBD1	TGTGCCAGCAGCCCGGGACAGGGGCCGGATTTCGATACGCAGTATTTT	CASSPGQGPDFDTQYF
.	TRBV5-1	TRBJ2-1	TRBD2	TGCGCCAGCAGCCGGGCGGGGGTCTTGAACAATGAGCAGTTCTTC	CASSRAGVLNNEQFF
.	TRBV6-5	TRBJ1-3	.	TGTGCCAGCAGTCCGTCCGGATCGTCTGGAAACACCATATATTTT	CASSPSGSSGNTIYF
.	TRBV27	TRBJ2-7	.	TGTGCCAGCAGACCGGACAGGGGTAGCGGGACCGATTACGAGCAGTACTTC	CASRPDRGSGTDYEQYF
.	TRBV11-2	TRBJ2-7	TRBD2	TGTGCCAGCAGCCAATCGACTAGCGGGGGGACGTACTTC	CASSQSTSGGTYF
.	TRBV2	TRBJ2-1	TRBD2	TGTGCCAGCAGTTCTGGCGGGGGCTACAATGAGCAGTTCTTC	CASSSGGGYNEQFF
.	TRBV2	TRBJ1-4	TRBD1	TGTGCCAGCAGTCCCCGGGACAGGGTTGAAAAACTGTTTTTT	CASSPRDRVEKLFF
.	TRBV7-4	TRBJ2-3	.	TGTGCCAGCAGCTTAAACCCCGATAAAGATACGCAGTATTTT	CASSLNPDKDTQYF
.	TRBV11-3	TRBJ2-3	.	TGTGCCAGCAGCTTCCAATTGGCGGATACGCAGTATTTT	CASSFQLADTQYF